This T cell receptor beta chain was identified during a study of blood T cell repertoires in COVID-19. Study summary: Sites in the United States, Italy and Spain provided acute and convalescent COVID-19 samples. Sources were T cells, B-cell-depleted T cells, or PBMCs; the material itself was cDNA or gDNA.

A remark on this clone: Other DNA sequences in the same sample also yield this CDR3.

Trimming shortened V by 3 bases and J by 3 bases, and 11 bases separated the two germline ends. The germline V gene has CDR1 KGHDR and CDR2 SFDVKD. CDR3 length equals 14 residues. Original handling: Estimates of nucleated cell counts were drawn from the amplification of reference gene primers. Measured with immunoSEQ multiplex PCR; TCRdb has only the in-frame clones, and not every one. That table gives V, J and clone size, and the DNA gave D and trimming. The table has around 230,000 clones, approximately 90% seen once; the top ten hold 6% to 9%. Sequencing was done on a sample of peripheral blood. This receptor was taken from a man in his 60s who had recovered from COVID-19. This chain links TRBV24-1 with TRBJ2-7; D might be TRBD2 (7 bases). In DNA form, the CDR3 reads TGTGCCACCAGTGATCGAAGGGGGGGCTACGAGCAGTACTTC. It is translated as CATSDRRGGYEQYF.